This T cell receptor (beta chain) was profiled in a study of CD8 T cells in ankylosing spondylitis. On this clonotype: Antigen: not known.

The TCR beta libraries were generated through quantitative 5'-RACE incorporating molecular barcodes. Each CDR3 protein gets one entry after TCRdb re-called the 5' RACE reads with MiXCR. The repertoire holds approximately 140,000 distinct CDR3 sequences, with approximately 48% as singletons. The germline CDR1 and CDR2 sequences are DFQATT and SNEGSKA (reference sequence). There are 11 residues in the CDR3. Regarding the study as a whole: Matched ankylosing spondylitis synovial fluid reportedly contained a significantly enriched population of disease-linked clones. A CD8+ phenotype characterized the disease-linked clones, which were relatively rare in peripheral blood. Blood from ankylosing spondylitis patients appeared to carry a characteristic roughly eight-variant TCR beta motif.

The sequenced sample was synovial fluid, either unsorted or a sorted T cell fraction (not recorded which). V gene TRBV20-1 combines with J gene TRBJ1-1, with a weak D call TRBD1 (6 bases). This receptor was obtained from a male donor with ankylosing spondylitis. CDR3: CKRGQNTEAFF. Written as DNA, the CDR3 is TGCAAAAGGGGACAAAACACTGAAGCTTTCTTT.